These 24 T cell receptor beta chains were sequenced from one sample in a study of graft-versus-host responses after intestinal transplantation. The repertoire was sequenced with immunoSEQ multiplex PCR; TCRdb's copy has only in-frame clones and lacks some. The data contain thousands of clones, 20% to 25% of them seen just once; the ten biggest clones take up about 5.5%. The specimen was alloreactive CD4+ T cells from a mixed lymphocyte reaction culture, collected before transplantation. Indicated subset: CFSE-low proliferating T cells sorted from roughly six-day pre-transplant mixed lymphocyte reaction (GvH or HvG direction). These TCRs come from a human patient who was an organ donor for intestinal transplantation.

For the CDR3, the DNA is TGTGCCAGCAGTATGGGACAGGGGGCGGCCTACGAGCAGTACGTC. Its translation: CASSMGQGAAYEQYV. The chain carries TRBV6-1 and TRBJ2-7, with 12 bases matching TRBD1. V lost 5 bases to trimming and J lost 2 bases; unmatched junction nucleotides: 4. The CDR3 consists of 15 residues. Germline lookup yields CDR1 MNHNS and CDR2 SASEGT.

V is TRBV19 and J is TRBJ1-5, with 7 bases identical to TRBD1. J was trimmed by 4 bases and V by 3 bases; bases with no gene match: 6. The CDR3 spans 15 residues. The germline V gene has CDR1 LNHDA and CDR2 SQIVND (reference sequence). Here the CDR3 DNA reads TGTGCCAGTAGTATGGGCAGGGGGGCGAATCAGCCCCAGCATTTT. Residues: CASSMGRGANQPQHF.

On this clone itself: Because it lacks the conserved phenylalanine or tryptophan at the end, this CDR3 is likely a read error. The chain combines TRBV28 with TRBJ2-2; D remains ambiguous. Germline V CDR1 and CDR2: MDHEN, SYDVKM. The CDR3 spans 13 residues. V lost 7 bases and J lost 0, with 6 bases in between. CDR3 DNA sequence: TGTGCCAGCAAGGAGTCGAACACCGGGGAGCTGTTTTGT. Amino acids: CASKESNTGELFC.

V gene TRBV18 combines with J gene TRBJ2-2, with TRBD1 matching over 8 bases. The germline CDR1 and CDR2 sequences are KGHSH and LQKENI. The CDR3 loop spans 16 amino acids. The V and J ends lost 3 bases and 2 bases, in that order; junction bases with no gene match: 5. The CDR3, as DNA: TGTGCCAGCTCACCGCGGACAGGGTCTAACACCGGGGAGCTGTTTTTT. Protein sequence: CASSPRTGSNTGELFF.

This clone was detected only a few times. The V call is TRBV19, the J call TRBJ2-5; 8 bases map to TRBD1. The CDR3 has 15 amino acids. CDR1 and CDR2 (germline): LNHDA, SQIVND (reference sequence). V dropped 3 bases and J dropped 4; count of bases not matched to a gene: 7. The CDR3 reads CASSITGGSRETQYF. CDR3 in DNA: TGTGCCAGTAGTATCACAGGGGGGAGTAGAGAGACCCAGTACTTC.

The chain is built from TRBV4-2 and TRBJ2-5, with D maybe TRBD1 (6 bases). CDR1 is LGHNA and CDR2 is YNFKEQ in the germline V gene. This CDR3 comprises 15 residues. Trimming stripped 5 bases from V and 5 bases from J, with 18 bases between. The CDR3 DNA sequence: TGTGCCAGCAGCATACCACAGGGCTTTGGGGAGACCCAGTACTTC. As protein: CASSIPQGFGETQYF.

The sample holds a few counts of this clone. The chain links TRBV6-6 to TRBJ1-4; D remains ambiguous. Looked up from germline, CDR1 is MNHNY and CDR2 is SVGAGI (reference sequence). V was cut by 0 bases and J by 8 bases, with 4 bases left in between. This CDR3 has 12 residues. The CDR3 spells CASSYSREKLFF. CDR3 nucleotide sequence: TGTGCCAGCAGTTACTCCCGGGAAAAACTGTTTTTT.

The chain employs TRBV6-5 and TRBJ1-1, with D perhaps matching TRBD1 (5 bases). The CDR3 has 13 residues. V gave up 5 bases and J gave up 5 bases, with 12 bases separating them. Germline CDR1 reads MNHEY; CDR2 reads SVGAGI. The CDR3: CASSHPGRTEAFF. The CDR3, as DNA: TGTGCCAGCAGTCACCCAGGGCGGACTGAAGCTTTCTTT.

This chain uses TRBV5-1 with TRBJ1-5; 8 bases map to TRBD1. Trimming removed 3 bases from V and 4 bases from J; junction bases left unmatched: 0. The length of the CDR3 is 13 residues. Germline V lookup: CDR1 SGHRS, CDR2 YFSETQ. This chain's CDR3 is CASSWTGNQPQHF. CDR3 nucleotides: TGCGCCAGCAGCTGGACAGGGAATCAGCCCCAGCATTTT.

A few counts support this clone. V gene TRBV28 combines with J gene TRBJ1-6, with D possibly TRBD1 on 5 matching bases. Germline values: CDR1 MDHEN, CDR2 SYDVKM. V lost 5 bases and J lost 7, with 15 bases in between. This CDR3 has 15 residues. The CDR3 DNA sequence: TGTGCCAGCAGTACGCAGGGAATCCCCAATTCACCCCTCCACTTT. Its translation: CASSTQGIPNSPLHF.

This clone is medium-sized (0.01 to 0.1%) within its sample. CDR3 bases: TGTGCCAGCACACGGGCGGGGAATCAGCCCCAGCATTTT. This sequence encodes CASTRAGNQPQHF. This sequence joins TRBV7-8 and TRBJ1-5, with D unclear. Germline V gene sequence: CDR1 SGHVS, CDR2 FQNEAQ. V was cut by 7 bases and J by 4 bases, with 11 bases left in between. This CDR3 comprises 13 residues.

This chain connects TRBV7-3 to TRBJ2-5; D is undetermined. The V and J ends lost 8 bases and 0 bases respectively, with 7 bases between them. The germline CDR1 and CDR2 sequences are SGHTA and FQGTGA. The CDR3 is 12 amino acids. CDR3 protein: CASSRYQETQYF. In DNA form, the CDR3 reads TGTGCCAGCTCTAGGTACCAAGAGACCCAGTACTTC.

Sample share makes this clone medium-sized. This chain uses TRBV5-1 with TRBJ1-2; TRBD1 matches 7 bases. The V gene's germline CDR1 is SGHRS and CDR2 YFSETQ. The CDR3 totals 14 residues. The ends lost 0 bases at V and 6 bases at J; junction bases unmatched: 5. CDR3 bases: TGCGCCAGCAGCTTGGGGGCTACAGGGGATGGCTACACCTTC. This sequence encodes CASSLGATGDGYTF.

This clone has just one count. The genes are TRBV14 and TRBJ1-1; a weak D match, TRBD1 (5 bases). CDR3 size: 13 residues. Germline V lookup: CDR1 SGHDN, CDR2 FVKESK. V lost 3 bases and J 0 bases, leaving 5 bases between the germline ends. The CDR3 nucleotides read TGTGCCAGCAGCCAGGACATGAACACTGAAGCTTTCTTT. As protein: CASSQDMNTEAFF.

The gene calls are TRBV5-1 and TRBJ2-3, with D possibly matching TRBD2 (6 bases). Germline loops: CDR1 SGHRS, CDR2 YFSETQ. Deletions cut 3 bases from V and 5 bases from J, with 19 bases between. The length of the CDR3 is 16 residues. The CDR3 DNA sequence: TGCGCCAGCAGCTCAGTGGGCCAGGGAGGAGGAGATACGCAGTATTTT. Translated, it gives CASSSVGQGGGDTQYF.

The chain combines TRBV5-1 with TRBJ1-6; no reliable D call. The CDR3 has 13 residues. With 0 bases removed from V and 10 bases from J, the gap between germline ends came to 8 bases. Per germline, CDR1 SGHRS and CDR2 YFSETQ. CDR3 residues: CASSLGAGSPLHF. CDR3 DNA: TGCGCCAGCAGCTTGGGGGCGGGATCACCCCTCCACTTT.

This clone rates as medium-sized. The genes are TRBV5-6 and TRBJ2-7; unclear D gene. In germline, CDR1 is SGHDT, CDR2 YYEEEE. This CDR3 is built from 14 residues. V was trimmed by 0 bases and J by 0 bases, leaving 7 bases between them. CDR3 region: CASSLDSNSYEQYV. DNA of the CDR3: TGTGCCAGCAGCTTGGACAGTAACTCCTACGAGCAGTACGTC.

This clone is medium-sized within its sample. This chain links TRBV27 with TRBJ1-1; 9 bases match TRBD1. This CDR3 has 15 residues. V gave up 5 bases and J gave up 9 bases; unmatched junction bases: 13. The V gene's germline CDR1 is MNHEY and CDR2 SMNVEV (reference sequence). The DNA for the CDR3 is TGTGCCAGCAGTATAGCCCTAACAGGGGGCCCCCAAGCTTTCTTT. It codes for CASSIALTGGPQAFF.

This clone has a handful of counts. V usage is TRBV7-6 and J usage is TRBJ1-1, with TRBD1 as a possible D gene (5 bases). The CDR3 contains 15 residues. Germline values: CDR1 SGHVS, CDR2 FNYEAQ. V shed 4 bases and J shed 1 base, with 13 bases lying between them. The CDR3 is CASSSLGHENTEAFF. CDR3 DNA: TGTGCCAGCAGCTCACTCGGACACGAGAACACTGAAGCTTTCTTT.

The rearrangement uses TRBV5-1 and TRBJ1-6; 10 bases match TRBD1. The CDR3 is 14 amino acids. Germline trimming cut 4 bases from V and 8 bases from J; bases unmatched to any gene: 3. In germline, CDR1 is SGHRS, CDR2 YFSETQ. CDR3 bases: TGCGCCAGCAGCACGGGACAGGGGTATTCACCCCTCCACTTT. Protein: CASSTGQGYSPLHF.

By frequency in the sample, this clone is medium-sized (0.01 to 0.1%). J is TRBJ1-6 and V is TRBV27, with TRBD1 as a possible D gene (6 bases). Germline V gene lookup returns CDR1 MNHEY and CDR2 SMNVEV (reference sequence). This CDR3 contains 15 residues. With 6 bases removed from V and 4 bases from J, the gap between germline ends came to 13 bases. The CDR3 DNA follows: TGTGCCAGCAGAACAGGGACACCTTATAATTCACCCCTCCACTTT. Translation: CASRTGTPYNSPLHF.

The genes are TRBV7-2 and TRBJ2-5; 7 nucleotides agree with TRBD2. The CDR3 contains 14 residues. CDR1 is SGHTA, CDR2 FQGNSA, per germline. The J segment lost 1 base and the V segment lost 3 bases, leaving 2 bases of the junction unmatched. The DNA for the CDR3 is TGTGCCAGCAGCTTTAGCGGGCTCCAAGAGACCCAGTACTTC. It specifies CASSFSGLQETQYF.

V and J are TRBV28 and TRBJ1-5; a possible D gene is TRBD1 (6 bases). This CDR3 has 15 amino acids. V was shortened by 3 bases and J by 6 bases, with 15 bases between the two germline ends. Per the germline V gene, CDR1 is MDHEN and CDR2 is SYDVKM. The CDR3 coding sequence is TGTGCCAGCAGTTTTGGCAGGGGTATTGGTCAGCCCCAGCATTTT. This encodes CASSFGRGIGQPQHF.

This clone rates as medium-sized. The chain has TRBV4-2 and TRBJ1-5; no clear D. Deletions cut 0 bases from V and 3 bases from J, with 18 bases between. CDR3 length: 18 amino acids. Germline CDR1 LGHNA, CDR2 YNFKEQ. The CDR3 loop reads CASSQELQRMPYNQPQHF. Here the CDR3 DNA reads TGTGCCAGCAGCCAAGAACTGCAGCGGATGCCCTACAATCAGCCCCAGCATTTT.